This T cell receptor (beta chain) was captured by sequencing in a study of identical twins. Study-wide findings and caveats: A partial confounding effect on zero-insertion analyses could come from invariant MAIT and iNKT cells. Beta clonotypes that were abundant in cord blood contained fewer insertions, a pattern absent from memory repertoires.

TCRdb ran MiXCR on the 5' RACE reads and lists one entry per CDR3 protein. The sample has around 570,000 distinct CDR3 sequences; roughly 9.5% are singletons. This clonotype has more than one count but fewer than ten. Its antigen remains unidentified. Trimming left V 6 bases short and J 6 bases short, with 15 bases between. The CDR3 length is 14 residues. The germline CDR1 and CDR2 sequences are ENHRY and SYGVKD. This sample was shared with a second study, whose subject was yellow fever vaccine responses in identical twins.

The receptor was derived from a woman between 18 and 29 years old in good health. J is TRBJ2-1 and V is TRBV10-3; D gene unclear. The sequenced sample was PBMCs. This chain's CDR3 is CAISLDQIGNEQFF. CDR3 DNA: TGTGCCATCAGCCTGGACCAAATCGGCAATGAGCAGTTCTTC.